This TCR beta chain was recovered during a study of patients and donors after allogeneic stem cell transplantation. This CDR3 is built from 15 residues. Trimming shortened V by 7 bases and J by 8 bases, and 20 bases separated the two germline ends. TCRdb recomputed calls from the RT-PCR reads with MiXCR, one row per CDR3 protein. Found here are fewer than 12,000 distinct CDR3 sequences, approximately 22% of them singletons; the top ten hold around 52%. The sequencing input was blood, either unsorted or a sorted T cell fraction (not recorded which). The V call is TRBV12-3 or TRBV12-4, the J call TRBJ2-2, with a weak D call TRBD2 (7 bases). The receptor was derived from a human donor who was either an allogeneic HSCT recipient or a stem cell or donor lymphocyte infusion donor (not recorded which). It is not recorded whose cells these are; they may come from a transplant donor. CDR3 loop: CASTLGSGGQGELFF. DNA for the CDR3: TGTGCCAGCACCCTAGGCTCGGGGGGCCAAGGGGAGCTGTTTTTT.